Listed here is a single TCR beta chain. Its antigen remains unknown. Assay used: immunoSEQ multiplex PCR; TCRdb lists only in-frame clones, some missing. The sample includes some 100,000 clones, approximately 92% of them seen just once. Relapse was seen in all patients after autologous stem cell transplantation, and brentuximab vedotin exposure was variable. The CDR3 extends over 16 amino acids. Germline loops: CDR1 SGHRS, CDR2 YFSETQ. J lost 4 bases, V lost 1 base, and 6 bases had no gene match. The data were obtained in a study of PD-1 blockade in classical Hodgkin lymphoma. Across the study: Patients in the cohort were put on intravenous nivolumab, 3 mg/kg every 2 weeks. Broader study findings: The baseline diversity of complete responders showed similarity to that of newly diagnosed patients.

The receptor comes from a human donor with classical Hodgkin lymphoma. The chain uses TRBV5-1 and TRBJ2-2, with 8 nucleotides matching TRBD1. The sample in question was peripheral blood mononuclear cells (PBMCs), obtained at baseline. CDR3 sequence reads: CASSLSATGGTGELFF. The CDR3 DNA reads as TGCGCCAGCAGCTTGTCGGCAACAGGGGGCACCGGGGAGCTGTTTTTT.